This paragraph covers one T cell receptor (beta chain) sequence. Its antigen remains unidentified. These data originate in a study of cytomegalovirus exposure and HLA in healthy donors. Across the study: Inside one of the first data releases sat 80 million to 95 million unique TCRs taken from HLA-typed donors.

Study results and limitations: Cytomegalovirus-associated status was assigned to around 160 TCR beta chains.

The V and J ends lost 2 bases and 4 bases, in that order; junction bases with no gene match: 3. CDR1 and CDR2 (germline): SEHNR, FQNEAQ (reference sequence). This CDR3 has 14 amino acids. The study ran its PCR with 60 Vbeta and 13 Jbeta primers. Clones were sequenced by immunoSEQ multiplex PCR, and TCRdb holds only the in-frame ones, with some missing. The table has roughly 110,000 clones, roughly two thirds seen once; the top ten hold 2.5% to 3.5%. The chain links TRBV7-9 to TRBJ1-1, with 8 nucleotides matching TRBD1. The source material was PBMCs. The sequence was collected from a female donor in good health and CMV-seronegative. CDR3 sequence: CASSLSGGGTEAFF. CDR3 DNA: TGTGCCAGCAGCTTATCAGGGGGCGGCACTGAAGCTTTCTTT.